This T cell receptor (beta chain) was recorded in a study of CD8 T cells in ankylosing spondylitis. Study findings and constraints: For ankylosing spondylitis blood, a TCR beta motif of several highly homologous variants appeared characteristic. Reports of some motif variants in reactive arthritis synovial fluid and blood predate this one.

This clonotype was recorded many times. Its antigen is unknown. TCRdb fed the 5' RACE reads into MiXCR, producing one record per CDR3 protein. The table shows around 250,000 distinct CDR3 sequences, with about 11% occurring only once. Per germline, CDR1 SGHTA and CDR2 FQGNSA. The CDR3 totals 14 residues. V was trimmed by 2 bases and J by 2 bases, leaving 9 bases between them. Source material: blood, either unsorted or a sorted T cell fraction (not recorded which). The clonotype comes from a male donor with ankylosing spondylitis or in good health (not recorded which). The chain couples TRBV7-2 to TRBJ2-5; D possibly corresponds to TRBD2 (5 bases). The CDR3, as DNA: TGTGCCAGCAGCTTACCGGGAAGACAAGAGACCCAGTACTTC. Its translation: CASSLPGRQETQYF.